Each of the 26 T cell receptor beta chains below was sequenced from the same sample in a study of glioma-infiltrating T cells. Amplification of TCR alpha and beta CDR3 regions from RNA used iRepertoire nested multiplex PCR. In TCRdb, the multiplex PCR reads were re-called with MiXCR into one record per CDR3 protein. The sample has tens of thousands of distinct CDR3 sequences, 35% to 45% seen once. The specimen was glioma tissue, nonneoplastic brain tissue, or PBMCs (not recorded which). The receptors were gathered from a human donor with low-grade glioma or glioblastoma, undergoing nonglioma brain surgery, or in good health (not recorded which).

This clonotype was observed many times. The chain has TRBV7-2 and TRBJ1-1, with D possibly matching TRBD1 (6 bases). The ends were cut back, 5 bases at V and 1 base at J, with 8 bases in the middle. CDR3 size: 13 residues. CDR1 SGHTA and CDR2 FQGNSA come from the germline V gene. As DNA, the CDR3 is TGTGCCAGCAGCGAGGGGGGGAACACTGAAGCTTTCTTT. Amino acids: CASSEGGNTEAFF.

Of note for this clonotype: A much larger clone lies one base from this, so it may be a read error. Because the CDR3 is missing its conserved closing phenylalanine or tryptophan, this is likely a read error. The chain has TRBV5-1 and TRBJ2-7, with TRBD2 as a possible D gene (5 bases). The V gene lost 0 bases and the J gene lost 4 bases, with 11 bases spanning the gap. The CDR3 length is 14 residues. Germline-derived CDR1 and CDR2 are SGHRS and YFSETQ. The CDR3 loop is CASSLGTSLYEQYS. DNA for the CDR3: TGCGCCAGCAGCTTGGGAACTAGTTTGTACGAGCAGTACTCC.

The chain links TRBV20-1 to TRBJ2-7, with 7 bases lining up with TRBD1. Trimming cost V 0 bases and J 2 bases; bases outside gene matches: 7. Per the germline V gene, CDR1 is DFQATT and CDR2 is SNEGSKA (reference sequence). The CDR3 is made up of 15 amino acids. The CDR3 loop reads CSAREGGQDPYEQYF. Here the CDR3 DNA reads TGCAGTGCTAGAGAGGGCGGACAGGATCCCTACGAGCAGTACTTC.

This sequence joins TRBV5-6 and TRBJ2-3; 11 nucleotides align to TRBD1. Germline lookup yields CDR1 SGHDT and CDR2 YYEEEE. The length of the CDR3 is 14 residues. V shed 4 bases and J 6 bases; nucleotides not matched to a gene: 4. CDR3 nucleotide sequence: TGTGCCAGCAGCGGGACAGGGGGTGGCGATACGCAGTATTTT. Translating it yields CASSGTGGGDTQYF.

With regard to this clonotype: Because the CDR3 is missing its conserved closing phenylalanine or tryptophan, this is likely a read error. This rearrangement joins TRBV6-2 or TRBV6-3 to TRBJ2-5; 7 nucleotides match TRBD2. Germline trimming cut 7 bases from V and 4 bases from J; bases unmatched to any gene: 9. Per the germline V gene, CDR1 is MNHEY and CDR2 is SVGEGT. CDR3 length: 14 residues. The CDR3 region is CASNEGPGGETQYL. The CDR3 DNA reads as TGTGCCAGCAATGAGGGTCCGGGGGGAGAGACCCAGTACCTC.

This clonotype was counted ten times or more. The gene calls are TRBV19 and TRBJ2-3, with TRBD2 matching 8 bases. The germline gives CDR1 LNHDA, CDR2 SQIVND (reference sequence). V lost 7 bases and J lost 3; bases outside the gene matches: 9. The CDR3 spans 15 residues. CDR3 in DNA: TGTGCCAGTACCCCAGAAGCGGGAGTTACAGATACGCAGTATTTT. Its protein product is CASTPEAGVTDTQYF.

This clonotype was found a few times. Sequence at one end of the junction differs from germline and may be a read error. The V gene is TRBV10-3, the J gene TRBJ2-7; no reliable D call. The CDR3 is 13 amino acids. CDR1 ENHRY and CDR2 SYGVKD come from the germline V gene. The CDR3 here is CAITENPGNEQYF. The CDR3 DNA is TGTGCCATCACTGAGAACCCGGGCAACGAGCAGTACTTC.

This clonotype was found many times. The chain couples TRBV20-1 to TRBJ2-7; tentatively, D is TRBD2 (6 bases). The germline V gene has CDR1 DFQATT and CDR2 SNEGSKA (reference sequence). CDR3 length: 14 residues. The V end was cut by 3 bases, the J end by 1 base, with 13 bases between. The CDR3 sequence: CSARSWDLSYEQYF. CDR3 coding DNA: TGCAGTGCTAGGTCTTGGGACTTATCCTACGAGCAGTACTTC.

This clonotype has a count of ten or more. The chain joins TRBV7-8 to TRBJ2-3; a possible D gene is TRBD1 (5 bases). Trimming pared 5 bases from V and 1 base from J, leaving 10 bases between. Germline lookup yields CDR1 SGHVS and CDR2 FQNEAQ. This CDR3 is 14 amino acids long. The CDR3 sequence: CASSPLGGTDTQYF. CDR3 nucleotide sequence: TGTGCCAGCAGCCCCCTAGGGGGCACAGATACGCAGTATTTT.

This clonotype was detected a few times. A much larger clone lies a single base off, so this may be a read error. This chain links TRBV3-1 with TRBJ2-1, with 11 bases matching TRBD2. The V gene end was trimmed by 4 bases and the J gene end by 3 bases; junction bases not matched to a gene: 2. The CDR3 length is 15 residues. Germline-derived CDR1 and CDR2 are LGHDT and YNNKEL (reference sequence). The CDR3 sequence: CASSLSGRDYNEQFF. In DNA, the CDR3 is TGTGCCAGCAGCCTTAGCGGGAGGGACTACAATGAGCAGTTCTTC.

This clonotype was found many times. The CDR3 DNA sequence: TGTGCCAGCAGCTTAATGGGACAGGGGATAGGTGAGCAGTTCTTC. Protein sequence: CASSLMGQGIGEQFF. The rearrangement links TRBV7-3 to TRBJ2-1, with 10 bases fitting TRBD1. CDR3 length: 15 amino acids. Looked up from germline, CDR1 is SGHTA and CDR2 is FQGTGA. The V gene end was trimmed by 1 base and the J gene end by 9 bases; junction bases not matched to a gene: 6. Variable domain in full (rest from reference TRBV7-3 and TRBJ2-1): GAGVSQTPSNKVTEKGKYVELRCDPISGHTALYWYRQSLGQGPEFLIYFQGTGAADDSGLPNDRFFAVRPEGSVSTLKIQRTERGDSAVYLCASSLMGQGIGEQFFGPGTRLTVL.

This clonotype was recorded at least ten times. V usage is TRBV3-1 and J usage is TRBJ2-1, with 8 bases fitting TRBD2. V shed 1 base and J 4 bases; nucleotides not matched to a gene: 3. CDR1 and CDR2 (germline): LGHDT, YNNKEL (reference sequence). The CDR3 has 15 amino acids. CDR3 bases: TGTGCCAGCAGCCAAGCGGGAGGGCCATACAATGAGCAGTTCTTC. Translating it yields CASSQAGGPYNEQFF.

Of note for this clonotype: The conserved closing phenylalanine or tryptophan is absent in this CDR3, likely reflecting a read error. The chain couples TRBV6-1 to TRBJ2-7; 8 bases are shared with TRBD2. This CDR3 contains 13 residues. The V gene's germline CDR1 is MNHNS and CDR2 SASEGT. J lost 3 bases, V lost 6 bases, and 4 bases had no gene match. CDR3 residues: CASSHGGGYEQYL. CDR3 bases: TGTGCCAGCAGCCACGGGGGGGGCTACGAGCAGTACCTC.

Worth noting for this clonotype: A much bigger clone sits one base away, suggesting this may be a read error. This chain connects TRBV28 to TRBJ2-7; the D call may be TRBD1 or TRBD2 (5 bases each). The CDR3 has 14 residues. Germline values: CDR1 MDHEN, CDR2 SYDVKM. The CDR3 coding sequence is TGTGCCAGCACAACCGGGACCCCCTGGTACGAGCATTACTTC. This gives the protein CASTTGTPWYEHYF.

Many counts were recorded for this clonotype. This chain joins TRBV19 and TRBJ1-5; no definite D call. The germline V gene has CDR1 LNHDA and CDR2 SQIVND (reference sequence). V was shortened by 4 bases and J by 0 bases, with 7 bases between the two germline ends. CDR3 length: 14 amino acids. This CDR3 reads CASSRGYSNQPQHF. Here the CDR3 DNA reads TGTGCCAGTAGTAGGGGATATAGCAATCAGCCCCAGCATTTT.

This clonotype was recorded many times. V is TRBV19 and J is TRBJ2-7; D assignment may be TRBD1 or TRBD2 (5 bases each). CDR1 and CDR2 (germline): LNHDA, SQIVND (reference sequence). This CDR3 has 14 residues. V lost 3 bases, J lost 2 bases, and 11 bases lay in between. The CDR3 DNA reads TGTGCCAGTAGTATTGTGGGACCAGCCTACGAGCAGTACTTC. Its protein is CASSIVGPAYEQYF.

This clonotype was detected ten times or more. This chain joins TRBV5-6 and TRBJ1-1; 9 nucleotides agree with TRBD1. Germline V lookup: CDR1 SGHDT, CDR2 YYEEEE. With V trimmed by 2 bases and J by 5 bases, 7 bases remained unmatched. The CDR3 totals 15 residues. CDR3 sequence reads: CASSFRNRGRTEAFF. Here the CDR3 DNA reads TGTGCCAGCAGCTTTCGCAACAGGGGGCGAACTGAAGCTTTCTTT.

In its sample, this clonotype was seen many times. Sequence at one end of the junction differs from germline and may be a read error. This chain links TRBV5-4 with TRBJ1-3, with unresolved D. The germline V gene has CDR1 SGHNT and CDR2 YYREEE (reference sequence). The CDR3 contains 15 residues. The CDR3 spells CASNLEPGSGNTIYF. CDR3 DNA: TGTGCCAGCAACTTGGAGCCGGGATCTGGAAACACCATATATTTT.

This clonotype showed up many times. This chain connects TRBV7-9 to TRBJ2-7; D not certain. There are 13 residues in the CDR3. The V end was cut by 3 bases, the J end by 0 bases, with 6 bases between. The germline V gene encodes CDR1 SEHNR and CDR2 FQNEAQ (reference sequence). For the CDR3, the DNA is TGTGCCAGCAGCTTCACTGGCTCCTACGAGCAGTACTTC. It yields the protein CASSFTGSYEQYF.

This clonotype has at least ten counts. V gene TRBV14 combines with J gene TRBJ2-7; D unclear. V lost 5 bases to trimming and J lost 2 bases, with 16 bases between them. Per germline, CDR1 SGHDN and CDR2 FVKESK. The CDR3 consists of 15 residues. CDR3 nucleotides: TGTGCCAGCAGCGCACGAGCAACAAGGGCCTACGAGCAGTACTTC. Protein product: CASSARATRAYEQYF.

This clonotype was counted ten times or more. The chain has TRBV20-1 and TRBJ1-1, with D possibly being TRBD1 (5 bases). This CDR3 spans 12 amino acids. Trimming shortened V by 1 base and J by 12 bases, and 15 bases separated the two germline ends. The germline V gene encodes CDR1 DFQATT and CDR2 SNEGSKA (reference sequence). The CDR3 protein is CSARGGEGPSFF. CDR3 in DNA: TGCAGTGCTAGAGGGGGGGAGGGCCCGTCTTTCTTT.

Regarding this clonotype: At one end, the junction sequence differs from germline, possibly due to a read error. The chain recombines TRBV28 with TRBJ1-1; D is possibly TRBD1 (5 bases). The germline V gene has CDR1 MDHEN and CDR2 SYDVKM. The CDR3 contains 19 residues. As DNA, the CDR3 is TGTGCCAGTAGTTCATCGATAGCGGGACGGAGGAGGGAGGACACTGAAGCTTTCTTT. Residues: CASSSSIAGRRREDTEAFF.

Comments on this clonotype: The conserved phenylalanine or tryptophan is not found at the CDR3 terminus, so this likely reflects a read error. The genes are TRBV2 and TRBJ1-6, with 11 bases lining up with TRBD1. The CDR3 extends over 16 amino acids. Per germline, CDR1 SNHLY and CDR2 FYNNEI. V lost 4 bases to trimming and J lost 7 bases; unmatched junction nucleotides: 6. The CDR3 nucleotides read TGTGCCAGCAGTGTAACCAGGACAGGGGGCAATTCACCCCTCCACCTT. Protein sequence: CASSVTRTGGNSPLHL.

This clonotype came up a few times. A clone one base away is much larger, so this may be a read error. Without the conserved terminal phenylalanine or tryptophan, this CDR3 likely stems from a read error. The rearrangement joins TRBV28 to TRBJ2-6, with a possible D match to TRBD2 (5 bases). V was clipped by 10 bases and J by 0 bases, with 13 bases between them. The CDR3 consists of 15 residues. CDR1 is MDHEN and CDR2 is SYDVKM in the germline V gene. CDR3 coding DNA: TGTGCCACCAAGAGCGGAGTCTCTGGGGCCAACGTCCTGACTCTC. Its protein is CATKSGVSGANVLTL.

In the case of this clonotype: No conserved phenylalanine or tryptophan ends this CDR3, so it is likely a read error. The chain links TRBV4-1 to TRBJ1-5; D remains unclear. The germline V gene encodes CDR1 MGHRA and CDR2 YSYEKL. Trimming stripped 0 bases from V and 7 bases from J, with 16 bases between. The CDR3 sequence is 16 residues long. The CDR3 DNA sequence: TGCGCCAGCAGCCAAGATCACCGAGAGGCGAACCAGCCCCAGCATCTT. This codes for CASSQDHREANQPQHL.

This clonotype showed up many times. The rearrangement uses TRBV6-5 and TRBJ2-3; 11 bases are shared with TRBD2. V shed 2 bases, J shed 0 bases, and the junction held 4 bases outside the gene matches. Germline loops: CDR1 MNHEY, CDR2 SVGAGI. The CDR3 runs 17 residues. The CDR3: CASSYQGTSGSTDTQYF. CDR3 DNA sequence: TGTGCCAGCAGTTACCAGGGGACTAGCGGAAGCACAGATACGCAGTATTTT.